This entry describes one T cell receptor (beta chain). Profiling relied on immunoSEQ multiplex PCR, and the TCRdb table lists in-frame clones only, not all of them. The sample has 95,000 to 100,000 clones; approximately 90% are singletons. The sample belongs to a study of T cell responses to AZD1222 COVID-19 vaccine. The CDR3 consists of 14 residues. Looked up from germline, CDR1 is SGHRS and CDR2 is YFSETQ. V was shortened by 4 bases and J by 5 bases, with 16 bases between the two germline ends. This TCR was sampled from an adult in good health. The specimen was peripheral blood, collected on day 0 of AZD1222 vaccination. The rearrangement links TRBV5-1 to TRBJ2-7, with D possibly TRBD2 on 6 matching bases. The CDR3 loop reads CASSRSRGGNEQYF. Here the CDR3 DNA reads TGCGCCAGCAGCCGTAGTCGTGGGGGGAACGAGCAGTACTTC.